This passage covers 20 T cell receptor beta chains from one sample sequenced in a study of T cells in Graves' hyperthyroidism and ophthalmopathy. Amplification targeted TCR beta CDR3 regions from RNA transcripts. Carried out on the TCR CDR3, a first-round RT-PCR used the HTBI primer set. A single record per CDR3 protein comes from TCRdb applying MiXCR to the multiplex PCR reads. This sample has around 300,000 distinct CDR3 sequences; around 20% occur once, and the top ten carry 50% to 75%. Sequences were obtained from blood. The receptors come from a man aged 25-45 years with Graves' ophthalmopathy.

This clonotype was found many times. The J gene is TRBJ2-5, the V gene TRBV11-1, with D perhaps TRBD2 (6 bases). The germline V and J ends were trimmed by 2 bases and 2 bases, with 12 bases remaining between them. The CDR3 loop spans 15 amino acids. Germline CDR1 and CDR2: SGHAT and FQDESV (reference sequence). The CDR3 loop is CASSLSTSWQETQYF. As DNA, the CDR3 is TGTGCCAGCAGCTTAAGTACTAGCTGGCAAGAGACCCAGTACTTC. The variable domain in full, with the rest retrieved from reference TRBV11-1 and TRBJ2-5, is EAEVAQSPRYKITEKSQAVAFWCDPISGHATLYWYRQILGQGPELLVQFQDESVVDDSQLPKDRFSAERLKGVDSTLKIQPAELGDSAMYLCASSLSTSWQETQYFGPGTRLLVL.

This clonotype has a handful of counts. The chain couples TRBV3-1 to TRBJ2-1, with D possibly matching TRBD2 (6 bases). The length of the CDR3 is 17 residues. Per germline, CDR1 LGHDT and CDR2 YNNKEL (reference sequence). Trimming cost V 0 bases and J 4 bases, with 16 bases left between them. CDR3 sequence reads: CASSQDPLGSLYNEQFF. In nucleotides, the CDR3 is TGTGCCAGCAGCCAAGATCCCCTCGGGAGTTTGTACAATGAGCAGTTCTTC.

This clonotype appeared many times. This chain's CDR3 is CASSPLLAGGPDEQFF. CDR3 sequence (DNA): TGTGCCAGCAGCCCACTACTAGCGGGAGGGCCAGATGAGCAGTTCTTC. J is TRBJ2-1 and V is TRBV3-1, with 13 bases lining up with TRBD2. The CDR3 is made up of 16 amino acids. The V gene's germline CDR1 is LGHDT and CDR2 YNNKEL (reference sequence). V trimming: 4 bases; J trimming: 8 bases; junction bases outside the gene matches: 8.

This clonotype was observed a single time. The chain has TRBV24-1 and TRBJ2-1; a weak D match, TRBD2 (5 bases). V lost 4 bases and J 4 bases, leaving 16 bases between the germline ends. The CDR3 covers 16 residues. Germline V gives CDR1 KGHDR, CDR2 SFDVKD. The CDR3 protein is CATSDPVPGKYNEQFF. CDR3 sequence (DNA): TGTGCCACCAGTGACCCGGTACCGGGGAAGTACAATGAGCAGTTCTTC.

The chain links TRBV5-5 to TRBJ2-3; TRBD2 agrees at 12 bases. The germline V gene encodes CDR1 SGHKS and CDR2 YYEKEE (reference sequence). V trimming: 6 bases; J trimming: 0 bases; junction bases outside the gene matches: 11. This CDR3 comprises 18 residues. CDR3 in DNA: TGTGCCAGCACCCCCGGGCTAGCGGGAGGGTTTAGCACAGATACGCAGTATTTT. It is translated as CASTPGLAGGFSTDTQYF.

The rearrangement links TRBV29-1 to TRBJ2-3; 10 bases are a match to TRBD2. The CDR3 is 14 amino acids. CDR1 and CDR2 from the germline V gene are SQVTM and ANQGSEA. Trimming took 4 bases from V and 6 from J; bases not matched to a gene: 7. For the CDR3, the DNA is TGCAGCGTTGTCAGGACTAGCGGCAGGGATACGCAGTATTTT. Residues: CSVVRTSGRDTQYF.

The chain is built from TRBV29-1 and TRBJ2-7, with TRBD2 matching 10 bases. The CDR3 sequence is 16 residues long. The ends lost 2 bases at V and 2 bases at J; junction bases unmatched: 9. Germline V gene lookup returns CDR1 SQVTM and CDR2 ANQGSEA. CDR3 bases: TGCAGCGTTGAACTAGCGGGAGACGGGTTGACCTACGAGCAGTACTTC. The encoded protein is CSVELAGDGLTYEQYF.

The CDR3 DNA reads TGTGCCAGCAGCTTCAGGACAGGAGGGGTTGGCTACACCTTC. This translates into CASSFRTGGVGYTF. The V and J genes are TRBV7-8 and TRBJ1-2; TRBD1 aligns across 7 bases. The CDR3 is made up of 14 amino acids. Trimming took 3 bases from V and 7 from J; bases not matched to a gene: 8. Germline lookup yields CDR1 SGHVS and CDR2 FQNEAQ. Based on the CDR3 plus reference TRBV7-8 and TRBJ1-2, the full variable domain is GAGVSQSPRYKVAKRGQDVALRCDPISGHVSLFWYQQALGQGPEFLTYFQNEAQLDKSGLPSDRFFAERPEGSVSTLKIQRTQQEDSAVYLCASSFRTGGVGYTFGSGTRLTVV.

The chain carries TRBV6-6 and TRBJ2-2; 7 bases align to TRBD1. V dropped 2 bases and J dropped 10; count of bases not matched to a gene: 10. The length of the CDR3 is 15 residues. The germline CDR1 and CDR2 sequences are MNHNY and SVGAGI (reference sequence). Written as DNA, the CDR3 is TGTGCCAGCAGTTACGGAGCGGACAGGCCTATGGAGCTGTTTTTT. Translation gives CASSYGADRPMELFF.

The chain links TRBV7-3 to TRBJ2-1; tentatively, D is TRBD1 (5 bases). The germline gives CDR1 SGHTA, CDR2 FQGTGA. This CDR3 has 15 amino acids. V was clipped by 5 bases and J by 4 bases, with 15 bases between them. CDR3 in amino acids: CASSATPSGYNEQFF. CDR3 DNA sequence: TGTGCCAGCAGCGCAACCCCTTCAGGGTACAATGAGCAGTTCTTC.

The J gene is TRBJ2-2, the V gene TRBV29-1, with D uncertain. CDR1 is SQVTM and CDR2 is ANQGSEA in the germline V gene. The CDR3 is 15 amino acids. V gave up 1 base and J gave up 2 bases, with 11 bases separating them. CDR3 DNA: TGCAGCGTTGAAGTTCCAGATACAAACACCGGGGAGCTGTTTTTT. It specifies CSVEVPDTNTGELFF.

This chain uses TRBV28 with TRBJ2-7; D gene unclear. CDR1 and CDR2 from the germline V gene are MDHEN and SYDVKM. Trimming took 2 bases from V and 3 from J, leaving 14 bases between them. The CDR3 is 15 amino acids. The CDR3 region is CASSLSPQDLYEQYF. DNA for the CDR3: TGTGCCAGCAGTTTAAGTCCGCAGGACCTCTACGAGCAGTACTTC.

V is TRBV5-1 and J is TRBJ1-1, with D possibly TRBD1 on 6 matching bases. The germline gives CDR1 SGHRS, CDR2 YFSETQ. The V end lost 4 bases, the J end lost 0 bases, and 19 bases lay between the germline ends. The CDR3 length is 17 residues. CDR3 nucleotide sequence: TGCGCCAGCAGCCTTCCGAAAACGGACAGCATGAACACTGAAGCTTTCTTT. Translated, it gives CASSLPKTDSMNTEAFF.

This clonotype has a handful of counts. The V and J genes are TRBV6-1 and TRBJ1-5; D is undetermined. Trimming removed 0 bases from V and 2 bases from J, with 11 bases in between. The length of the CDR3 is 16 residues. Per germline, CDR1 MNHNS and CDR2 SASEGT. The CDR3 DNA is TGTGCCAGCAGTGAAGCAGCCAGGCGAGGCAATCAGCCCCAGCATTTT. Its translation: CASSEAARRGNQPQHF.

This clonotype occurred a few times. CDR3 nucleotide sequence: TGTGCCAGCAGTCCTTTGGGGGGGAGCACAGATACGCAGTATTTT. As protein: CASSPLGGSTDTQYF. The genes are TRBV27 and TRBJ2-3, with 7 positions matching TRBD2. This CDR3 region has 15 residues. Germline CDR1 MNHEY, CDR2 SMNVEV (reference sequence). Losses at the gene ends were 5 bases for V and 0 bases for J; bases not matched to a gene: 5.

V usage is TRBV20-1 and J usage is TRBJ2-7; 7 nucleotides align to TRBD1. After removal of 3 bases from V and 3 bases from J, the junction contained 11 bases not matched to a gene. The CDR3 totals 15 residues. Germline CDR1 and CDR2: DFQATT and SNEGSKA (reference sequence). DNA of the CDR3: TGCAGTGCTAGCCCCCCAAGGGGGCTCTTCTACGAGCAGTACTTC. As protein: CSASPPRGLFYEQYF.

The chain is built from TRBV30 and TRBJ2-7; 8 nucleotides agree with TRBD1. This CDR3 contains 13 residues. Germline V gene data show CDR1 as GTSNPN and CDR2 as SVGIG (reference sequence). Trimming took 7 bases from V and 4 from J; bases not matched to a gene: 9. This chain's CDR3 is CAYGRTGKYEQYF. The CDR3 DNA follows: TGTGCCTATGGAAGGACAGGGAAATACGAGCAGTACTTC.

CDR3 DNA sequence: TGTGCCAGCAGCCCCGGCAGGGACACCATATATTTT. Its translation: CASSPGRDTIYF. The V and J genes are TRBV11-2 and TRBJ1-3; D is perhaps TRBD1 (5 bases). The germline V gene has CDR1 SGHAT and CDR2 FQNNGV. This CDR3 spans 12 amino acids. V lost 5 bases and J lost 8, with 10 bases in between.

There are many counts of this clonotype. The genes are TRBV30 and TRBJ2-1, with TRBD2 matching 10 bases. Germline V gene lookup returns CDR1 GTSNPN and CDR2 SVGIG (reference sequence). The CDR3 contains 16 residues. The junction had 7 bases not matched to a gene; V was cut back by 1 base and J by 4 bases. The CDR3 coding sequence is TGTGCCTGGAGTGGACAGGGGACTAGCGTATACAATGAGCAGTTCTTC. Protein: CAWSGQGTSVYNEQFF.

This clonotype has more than one count but fewer than ten. In DNA, the CDR3 is TGTGCCAGCAGCCCTCCCCGCGGGGGGCGTTTGGGCAATGAGCAGTTCTTC. Translated, it gives CASSPPRGGRLGNEQFF. The rearrangement joins TRBV28 to TRBJ2-1; 8 nucleotides line up with TRBD2. In germline, CDR1 is MDHEN, CDR2 SYDVKM. Losses at the gene ends were 6 bases for V and 6 bases for J; bases not matched to a gene: 16. This CDR3 comprises 17 residues. Full variable domain (remainder filled in from reference TRBV28 and TRBJ2-1): DVKVTQSSRYLVKRTGEKVFLECVQDMDHENMFWYRQDPGLGLRLIYFSYDVKMKEKGDIPEGYSVSREKKERFSLILESASTNQTSMYLCASSPPRGGRLGNEQFFGPGTRLTVL.